A selection of T cell receptor beta chains follows, all from one sample in a study of T cells after yellow fever vaccination. TCRdb passed the 5' RACE reads through MiXCR, listing each CDR3 protein once. The repertoire holds around 360,000 distinct CDR3 sequences, with approximately 10% as singletons. The sample was PBMCs, taken on the day of the first yellow fever vaccination. All receptors come from a young man who received the YFV17D yellow fever vaccine. The CDR3 runs from the conserved cysteine through the conserved F or W.

j_call v_call cdr3_aa
TRBJ1-5 TRBV20-1 CSARRSGQLIHSNQPQHF
TRBJ1-1 TRBV6-5 CASSYSGGRLSTEAFF
TRBJ2-3 TRBV25-1 CASNLAGADTQYF
TRBJ1-6 TRBV5-6 CASSLDGQFYNSPLHF
TRBJ1-4 TRBV20-1 CSAKPGTNEKLFF
TRBJ2-3 TRBV7-6 CASSAGSDTQYF
TRBJ2-5 TRBV29-1 CSVGPRTEETQYF
TRBJ1-5 TRBV29-1 CSAGGRNQPQHF
TRBJ1-3 TRBV6-1 CASRETAVSGNTIYF
TRBJ2-1 TRBV10-1 CASISGQGAAYPQSNEQFF
TRBJ2-4 TRBV4-1 CASSPSAPGAAKNIQYF
TRBJ2-3 TRBV6-1 CASSKVGGSADTQYF
TRBJ2-5 TRBV6-5 CASSYSSLAGGPWTQYF
TRBJ2-3 TRBV6-5 CASSYSGGLAQYF
TRBJ1-6 TRBV7-9 CASSKTGAYNSPLHF
TRBJ2-3 TRBV6-2/TRBV6-3 CASSYLAGSTDTQYF
TRBJ2-4 TRBV6-2/TRBV6-3 CASSLSGAGRAKNIQYF
TRBJ2-3 TRBV7-9 CASSLNQVTDTQYF
TRBJ1-5 TRBV7-2 CASGDRGLGQPQHF
TRBJ2-2 TRBV18 CASSPESLRNTGELFF
TRBJ2-5 TRBV5-1 CASLRDRGETQYF
TRBJ1-1 TRBV7-8 CASSLYSSDRGAFF
TRBJ2-1 TRBV7-2 CASSLGTRGVQFF
TRBJ2-3 TRBV9 CASSVLGITDTQYF
TRBJ1-6 TRBV5-6 CASSYAFSSPLHF
TRBJ2-3 TRBV7-9 CASSLSSRDTQYF
TRBJ1-2 TRBV6-5 CASSLTDGNYGYTF
TRBJ2-3 TRBV6-1 CASRRSGGAPDTQYF
TRBJ2-1 TRBV5-1 CASSGTSGGARNEQFF
TRBJ2-3 TRBV20-1 CSAVPGITDTQYF
TRBJ2-3 TRBV5-6 CASSSRTAYTDTQYF
TRBJ2-1 TRBV7-2 CASSFTRHEQFF
TRBJ2-5 TRBV6-2/TRBV6-3 CASSSPEHWETQYF
TRBJ1-2 TRBV20-1 CSASRALDYGFTF
TRBJ1-6 TRBV28 CASSYVSENSPLHF
TRBJ2-5 TRBV4-3 CASSQGQGYQETQYF
TRBJ1-2 TRBV5-1 CASTRGQGNYGYTF
TRBJ1-2 TRBV19 CASRISRTAPYGYTF
TRBJ2-1 TRBV7-9 CASSPPGGRNEQFF
TRBJ1-1 TRBV10-3 CAIRVENTEAFF
TRBJ1-1 TRBV11-2 CASSALQGEAFF
TRBJ2-5 TRBV15 CATSRGLLAGGPEETQYF
TRBJ2-1 TRBV5-1 CASSLVSVINEQFF
TRBJ1-1 TRBV7-2 CASSSTGGLTEAFF
TRBJ2-2 TRBV20-1 CSARDTGRNTGELFF
TRBJ2-3 TRBV6-2/TRBV6-3 CASSQISKGVTDTQYF
TRBJ1-5 TRBV7-9 CASSLTVDQPQHF
TRBJ2-3 TRBV11-2 CASSYLAGGLSSTDTQYF
TRBJ1-1 TRBV18 CASSSTLDRGRGTEAFF
TRBJ2-3 TRBV6-5 CASSHIRDTDTQYF
TRBJ1-1 TRBV4-3 CASSQDVSYTEAFF
TRBJ1-4 TRBV19 CASSRQYNEKLFF
TRBJ1-2 TRBV2 CASSLSLGGSYGYTF
TRBJ1-2 TRBV3-1 CASSPRDSRGPNPVF
TRBJ1-6 TRBV7-9 CASSPRGGNNSPLHF
TRBJ1-3 TRBV13 CASSRDIDSGNTIYF
TRBJ2-3 TRBV7-3 CASSSTPPDTQYF
TRBJ1-3 TRBV20-1 CSAPERTSGNTIYF
TRBJ1-6 TRBV24-1 CATGRGAKGNSPLHF
TRBJ1-1 TRBV12-3/TRBV12-4 CASSFGVYTEAFF